The sequence of this T cell receptor beta chain was determined in a study of blood T cells in healthy people across ages. Study conclusions and caveats: Donor CMV status, an unknown factor, possibly confounded changes in expanded clonotypes. The diversity estimates, figures obtained from one million T cells, were considered underestimates. In these data, TCR beta diversity tracked strongly with naive T cell percentage.

Primed by a sample-barcoded 5' primer and a J-beta primer mix, a second PCR proceeded for roughly 7 to 12 cycles. Each cDNA molecule, via a template-switch adaptor with 12 random nucleotides, was tagged. TCRdb recomputed calls from the 5' RACE reads with MiXCR, one row per CDR3 protein. The sample carries hundreds of thousands of distinct CDR3 sequences, about three fifths recorded once. V lost 7 bases and J lost 6; bases outside the gene matches: 6. This CDR3 region has 14 residues. Germline CDR1 and CDR2: SNHLY and FYNNEI. With respect to this clonotype: The antigen remains undetermined.

The sample comprised blood. The clonotype was recovered from a man aged 25 to 40 in good health. This chain uses TRBV2 with TRBJ1-2; 12 bases agree with TRBD1. CDR3 residues: CASTWDRGLNGYTF. For the CDR3, the DNA is TGTGCCAGCACCTGGGACAGGGGGCTAAATGGCTACACCTTC.